Below, 10 T cell receptor beta chains from the same sample are listed, as sequenced in a study of a mutant IDH1 vaccine in newly diagnosed glioma. Method: immunoSEQ multiplex PCR; TCRdb's copy keeps in-frame clones and lacks some. The sample gives about 34,000 clones, about 83% of which show up once; about 12% is in the top ten. Time point defined: week 47, end of study. Each dose of the vaccine consisted of 300 ug of mutant IDH1 20-mer peptide, with topical imiquimod. These TCRs are of unknown antigen specificity. Sequences were derived from PBMCs, sampled from a glioma patient whose treatment included an IDH1 peptide vaccine. The receptor source for this set is a woman aged 25 to 39 with glioma.

This rearrangement joins TRBV19 to TRBJ1-4, with no clear D. The V and J ends lost 7 bases and 10 bases respectively, with 16 bases between them. CDR1 and CDR2 from the germline V gene are LNHDA and SQIVND (reference sequence). The CDR3 has 13 residues. CDR3 bases: TGTGCCAGTATGGAACATAAGATTCGAAAACTGTTTTTT. It encodes CASMEHKIRKLFF.

This chain joins TRBV7-9 and TRBJ1-2; D perhaps matches TRBD1 (5 bases). V gave up 7 bases and J gave up 7 bases, with 19 bases separating them. This CDR3 has 14 amino acids. Germline V gene lookup returns CDR1 SEHNR and CDR2 FQNEAQ (reference sequence). The CDR3: CASTDPRVLGGYTF. The CDR3 DNA is TGTGCCAGCACCGACCCCAGGGTTCTAGGTGGCTACACCTTC.

Here the CDR3 reads CASQRESGTGELFF. CDR3 in DNA: TGTGCCTCTCAGCGGGAAAGCGGCACCGGGGAGCTGTTTTTT. The chain combines TRBV5-6 with TRBJ2-2, with TRBD2 identical over 7 bases. Looked up from germline, CDR1 is SGHDT and CDR2 is YYEEEE. CDR3 length equals 14 residues. V lost 10 bases, J lost 4 bases, and 10 bases stayed unmatched.

The chain is built from TRBV11-2 and TRBJ1-2; D uncertain. The CDR3 is 17 residues long. Trimming left V 6 bases short and J 3 bases short, with 23 bases between. Per the germline V gene, CDR1 is SGHAT and CDR2 is FQNNGV. The CDR3 is CASSSWESGLHDYGYTF. As DNA, the CDR3 is TGTGCCAGCAGTTCCTGGGAAAGCGGCCTGCATGACTATGGCTACACCTTC. Based on the CDR3 plus reference TRBV11-2 and TRBJ1-2, the full variable domain is EAGVAQSPRYKIIEKRQSVAFWCNPISGHATLYWYQQILGQGPKLLIQFQNNGVVDDSQLPKDRFSAERLKGVDSTLKIQPAKLEDSAVYLCASSSWESGLHDYGYTFGSGTRLTVV.

The CDR3 DNA reads as TGTGCCAGCAGGAGGGGGTCCTCTGGAAACACCATATATTTT. This encodes CASRRGSSGNTIYF. The chain links TRBV6-5 to TRBJ1-3, with D perhaps TRBD1 (6 bases). Trimming shortened V by 6 bases and J by 0 bases, and 9 bases separated the two germline ends. This CDR3 contains 14 residues. Germline CDR1 and CDR2: MNHEY and SVGAGI.

CDR3 in amino acids: CASSYSGGHEQYF. DNA of the CDR3: TGTGCCAGCAGTTACTCGGGAGGGCACGAGCAGTACTTC. The chain combines TRBV6-5 with TRBJ2-7, with 7 bases lining up with TRBD2. J was trimmed by 5 bases and V by 0 bases; bases with no gene match: 1. Germline-derived CDR1 and CDR2 are MNHEY and SVGAGI. This CDR3 is built from 13 residues.

This rearrangement joins TRBV15 to TRBJ1-1; possibly TRBD1 for D (5 bases). The CDR3 runs to 15 residues. Trimming removed 0 bases from V and 13 bases from J, with 21 bases in between. Germline assignment: CDR1 LNHNV and CDR2 YYDKDF (reference sequence). DNA of the CDR3: TGTGCCACCAGCAGAGATTCGGGCGGGCCAGGGAAGCTTTTCTTT. Amino acid sequence: CATSRDSGGPGKLFF.

The V and J genes are TRBV5-1 and TRBJ1-1, with D possibly being TRBD1 (6 bases). The CDR3 is 14 amino acids. Germline V gives CDR1 SGHRS, CDR2 YFSETQ. V lost 3 bases, J lost 4 bases, and 13 bases lay in between. CDR3 sequence: CASSWSGGGTEAFF. The CDR3, as DNA: TGCGCCAGCAGCTGGTCGGGGGGCGGCACTGAAGCTTTCTTT.

The rearrangement joins TRBV6-6 to TRBJ1-4, with 9 bases aligning to TRBD1. The germline V gene has CDR1 MNHNY and CDR2 SVGAGI (reference sequence). The CDR3 covers 16 residues. V gave up 6 bases and J gave up 0 bases; unmatched junction bases: 5. CDR3 in amino acids: CASRDRGSATNEKLFF. The CDR3 DNA reads TGTGCCAGCAGGGACAGGGGATCAGCAACTAATGAAAAACTGTTTTTT.

The V call is TRBV7-9, the J call TRBJ2-2, with 7 bases lining up with TRBD2. The junction had 4 bases not matched to a gene; V was cut back by 1 base and J by 5 bases. Germline lookup yields CDR1 SEHNR and CDR2 FQNEAQ (reference sequence). The CDR3 has 15 amino acids. The CDR3 nucleotides read TGTGCCAGCAGCTTAGTCCTAGCGGAGACCGGGGAGCTGTTTTTT. Protein sequence: CASSLVLAETGELFF.